This T cell receptor beta chain was observed in a study of PD-L1 blockade in urothelial cancer. Study context: There were a median of around 140,000 T cells in blood samples.

TCRdb's copy holds only in-frame clones and misses some; the assay was immunoSEQ multiplex PCR. Of under 30,000 clones detected, around 85% appear once; the ten largest clones hold 2% to 2.5%. Germline trimming cut 8 bases from V and 5 bases from J; bases unmatched to any gene: 13. CDR1 LNHDA and CDR2 SQIVND come from the germline V gene (reference sequence). The length of the CDR3 is 15 residues. The clonotype comes from a man aged 50 or older with urothelial cancer. The sample consisted of PBMCs, taken around atezolizumab (anti-PD-L1) treatment. The gene calls are TRBV19 and TRBJ1-2; TRBD1 aligns across 8 bases. CDR3 nucleotides: TGTGCCAGTGGCGAACCCGGGACAGGCAGATATGGCTACACCTTC. Its protein product is CASGEPGTGRYGYTF.